This record covers a single TCR beta chain. Germline V lookup: CDR1 SQVTM, CDR2 ANQGSEA. The CDR3 runs 13 residues. The V gene lost 6 bases and the J gene lost 0 bases, with 11 bases spanning the gap. This sample is drawn from a study of cytomegalovirus exposure and HLA in healthy donors. The primer mix had 60 Vbeta and 13 Jbeta primers. Libraries were prepared by immunoSEQ multiplex PCR; TCRdb keeps only in-frame clonotypes and omits some of them. The sample data list more than 110,000 clones. Material for sequencing was PBMCs. The clonotype originates from a middle-aged man in good health and CMV-seronegative. This chain links TRBV29-1 with TRBJ1-1; tentatively, D is TRBD1 (5 bases). The CDR3, as DNA: TGCAGCGTCACAGGATCCATGAACACTGAAGCTTTCTTT. This sequence encodes CSVTGSMNTEAFF. The variable domain in full, with the rest retrieved from reference TRBV29-1 and TRBJ1-1, is SAVISQKPSRDICQRGTSLTIQCQVDSQVTMMFWYRQQPGQSLTLIATANQGSEATYESGFVIDKFPISRPNLTFSTLTVSNMSPEDSSIYLCSVTGSMNTEAFFGQGTRLTVV.